A single sample is the source of the 20 T cell receptor beta chains below, sequenced in a study of identifying expanded T cells in peripheral blood. Only in-frame clones appear in the TCRdb table, and some are missing; sequencing was by immunoSEQ multiplex PCR. The sample includes around 47,000 clones, 82% seen only once; the top ten take 13% to 15%. What was sequenced was blood. The source of these receptors is a person between 18 and 75 years old in good health.

The genes are TRBV18 and TRBJ2-5; TRBD1 matches at 8 bases. Germline V lookup: CDR1 KGHSH, CDR2 LQKENI. This CDR3 is built from 15 residues. Losses at the gene ends were 4 bases for V and 7 bases for J; bases not matched to a gene: 11. The DNA for the CDR3 is TGTGCCAGCTCACAACGGCAGGGGGCGTCTGTGACCCAGTACTTC. Its translation is CASSQRQGASVTQYF. Full variable domain (rest looked up from reference TRBV18 and TRBJ2-5): NAGVMQNPRHLVRRRGQEARLRCSPMKGHSHVYWYRQLPEEGLKFMVYLQKENIIDESGMPKERFSAEFPKEGPSILRIQQVVRGDSAAYFCASSQRQGASVTQYFGPGTRLLVL.

This clone was observed a handful of times. The rearrangement joins TRBV7-8 to TRBJ1-3; D gene ambiguous. Trimming removed 2 bases at V and 7 bases at J, with 3 bases between. There are 11 residues in the CDR3. Per the germline V gene, CDR1 is SGHVS and CDR2 is FQNEAQ. The CDR3 DNA follows: TGTGCCAGCAGCTTACGGAACACCATATATTTT. Translation gives CASSLRNTIYF.

This clone turned up a few times. V usage is TRBV9 and J usage is TRBJ1-2; D ambiguous. With 4 bases removed from V and 0 bases from J, the gap between germline ends came to 10 bases. The CDR3 is 14 residues long. Looked up from germline, CDR1 is SGDLS and CDR2 is YYNGEE. The CDR3 spells CASSPGGSNYGYTF. DNA of the CDR3: TGTGCCAGCAGCCCAGGTGGGTCTAACTATGGCTACACCTTC.

The chain combines TRBV30 with TRBJ2-3; D remains ambiguous. CDR3 length: 12 amino acids. CDR1 and CDR2 (germline): GTSNPN, SVGIG (reference sequence). V dropped 4 bases and J dropped 4 bases, with 9 bases sitting between them. CDR3 residues: CAWTTGPDTQYF. The DNA of the CDR3 is TGTGCCTGGACCACGGGCCCAGATACGCAGTATTTT.

This chain joins TRBV5-6 and TRBJ1-5, with a weak D call TRBD1 (5 bases). This CDR3 is built from 15 residues. Trimming shortened V by 4 bases and J by 7 bases, and 18 bases separated the two germline ends. Germline assignment: CDR1 SGHDT and CDR2 YYEEEE. The CDR3 DNA reads TGTGCCAGCAGCCCCGACGGCGGGGCCGGGCAGCCCCAGCATTTT. It encodes CASSPDGGAGQPQHF.

The rearrangement joins TRBV30 to TRBJ2-2; tentatively, D is TRBD1 (5 bases). CDR1 GTSNPN and CDR2 SVGIG come from the germline V gene (reference sequence). The CDR3 runs 14 residues. Trimming shortened V by 0 bases and J by 4 bases, and 9 bases separated the two germline ends. The CDR3 loop reads CAWSVFRATGELFF. The CDR3 DNA reads as TGTGCCTGGAGTGTATTCAGGGCCACCGGGGAGCTGTTTTTT.

With respect to this clone: At the DNA level, this CDR3 is encoded by other sequences in the same sample as well. The genes are TRBV7-6 and TRBJ2-5; either TRBD1 or TRBD2 may supply D (5 bases each). Per germline, CDR1 SGHVS and CDR2 FNYEAQ. V gave up 5 bases and J gave up 2 bases, with 9 bases separating them. The CDR3 runs to 13 residues. The chain's CDR3 is CASSRGRQETQYF. CDR3 nucleotides: TGTGCCAGCAGCCGGGGACGACAAGAGACCCAGTACTTC.

This sequence joins TRBV9 and TRBJ2-1; 10 bases line up with TRBD1. Germline trimming cut 0 bases from V and 7 bases from J; bases unmatched to any gene: 4. The CDR3 runs 15 residues. Germline assignment: CDR1 SGDLS and CDR2 YYNGEE. The CDR3: CASSVGQGARNEQFF. The CDR3 DNA follows: TGTGCCAGCAGCGTAGGACAGGGGGCGAGGAATGAGCAGTTCTTC.

The CDR3 DNA follows: TGTGCAAGTCACCGGGACCAGGTATGGGTCTTC. Protein: CASHRDQVWVF. The chain joins TRBV12-2 to TRBJ2-1. TRBV12-2 is a pseudogene locus. The length of the CDR3 is 11 residues.

The chain carries TRBV5-6 and TRBJ2-3; a weak D match, TRBD1 (5 bases). Looked up from germline, CDR1 is SGHDT and CDR2 is YYEEEE. V was trimmed by 1 base and J by 2 bases, leaving 11 bases between them. There are 15 residues in the CDR3. CDR3: CASSLPTGTTDTQYF. For the CDR3, the DNA is TGTGCCAGCAGCTTGCCCACAGGTACCACAGATACGCAGTATTTT.

V is TRBV30 and J is TRBJ1-1, with D unresolved. Germline loops: CDR1 GTSNPN, CDR2 SVGIG (reference sequence). Trimming removed 1 base at V and 4 bases at J, with 16 bases between. This CDR3 is 15 amino acids long. The CDR3 protein is CAWSAIDRRVTEAFF. As DNA, the CDR3 is TGTGCCTGGAGTGCCATAGACCGTAGGGTCACTGAAGCTTTCTTT.

DNA for the CDR3: TGTGCCAGCAGCTATGACAGGCAAGAGACCCAGTACTTC. Residues: CASSYDRQETQYF. The V and J genes are TRBV5-4 and TRBJ2-5, with D perhaps matching TRBD1 (6 bases). The germline CDR1 and CDR2 sequences are SGHNT and YYREEE (reference sequence). The CDR3 runs to 13 residues. The V and J ends lost 3 bases and 2 bases respectively, with 8 bases between them.

This chain uses TRBV6-1 with TRBJ2-1; TRBD2 aligns across 8 bases. This CDR3 is 14 amino acids long. V lost 6 bases and J lost 7; bases outside the gene matches: 8. Germline V lookup: CDR1 MNHNS, CDR2 SASEGT. The CDR3 DNA reads TGTGCCAGCAGGAGACCGGGACTAGGGAATGAGCAGTTCTTC. This translates into CASRRPGLGNEQFF.

The V and J genes are TRBV4-1 and TRBJ2-3; D might be TRBD1 (5 bases). This CDR3 comprises 13 residues. The V gene lost 2 bases and the J gene lost 4 bases, with 7 bases spanning the gap. Germline CDR1 reads MGHRA; CDR2 reads YSYEKL. The CDR3: CASSQPRADTQYF. The CDR3 DNA sequence: TGCGCCAGCAGCCAACCCAGGGCAGATACGCAGTATTTT.

The V call is TRBV7-2, the J call TRBJ1-1; D gene ambiguous. Trimming shortened V by 5 bases and J by 6 bases, and 16 bases separated the two germline ends. The CDR3 sequence is 14 residues long. The germline V gene encodes CDR1 SGHTA and CDR2 FQGNSA. This chain's CDR3 is CASSPPLINAEAFF. The CDR3 DNA follows: TGTGCCAGCAGCCCACCCTTAATTAACGCTGAAGCTTTCTTT.

The chain uses TRBV11-2 and TRBJ2-7, with D perhaps assigned TRBD1 or TRBD2 (5 bases each). The germline V gene encodes CDR1 SGHAT and CDR2 FQNNGV. This CDR3 has 15 residues. V was cut by 5 bases and J by 2 bases, with 16 bases left in between. CDR3 sequence reads: CASSPRPGRAYEQYV. DNA of the CDR3: TGTGCCAGCAGCCCACGCCCAGGGCGGGCCTACGAGCAGTACGTC.

The V call is TRBV5-6, the J call TRBJ1-4; D uncertain. V lost 0 bases and J lost 7, with 10 bases in between. The CDR3 contains 14 residues. Germline CDR1 SGHDT, CDR2 YYEEEE. The CDR3 region has the DNA TGTGCCAGCAGCTTGGGGCAAACGGGTGAAAAACTGTTTTTT. Its translation: CASSLGQTGEKLFF.

The chain has TRBV30 and TRBJ2-3, with 7 bases matching TRBD2. The CDR3 length is 12 residues. V lost 6 bases, J lost 11 bases, and 11 bases stayed unmatched. Germline lookup yields CDR1 GTSNPN and CDR2 SVGIG (reference sequence). For the CDR3, the DNA is TGTGCCTGCCAGCGGGGCCCTAACGGGCAGTATTTT. Protein product: CACQRGPNGQYF.

The chain has TRBV7-2 and TRBJ2-7, with 8 bases that match TRBD2. J lost 3 bases, V lost 5 bases, and 9 bases had no gene match. CDR1 and CDR2 from the germline V gene are SGHTA and FQGNSA. The CDR3 loop spans 15 amino acids. CDR3 amino acids: CASSLGTSKIYEQYF. The CDR3 DNA sequence: TGTGCCAGCAGCCTAGGGACTAGTAAAATCTACGAGCAGTACTTC. The entire variable domain, with the rest obtained from reference TRBV7-2 and TRBJ2-7, is as follows: GAGVSQSPSNKVTEKGKDVELRCDPISGHTALYWYRQSLGQGLEFLIYFQGNSAPDKSGLPSDRFSAERTGGSVSTLTIQRTQQEDSAVYLCASSLGTSKIYEQYFGPGTRLTVT.

Here the CDR3 DNA reads TGTGCCAGCAGCCTCACGGCTAGCGGGAGGGCACGAGGGTACAATGAGCAGTTCTTC. Its protein product is CASSLTASGRARGYNEQFF. The chain carries TRBV11-2 and TRBJ2-1, with TRBD2 matching over 12 bases. This CDR3 contains 19 residues. Germline CDR1 reads SGHAT; CDR2 reads FQNNGV. Unmatched junction bases numbered 15, after V lost 5 bases and J lost 4 bases.